Listed below are T cell receptor beta chains from one sample, sequenced in a study of sequential checkpoint blockade in melanoma. TCRdb's table, derived via immunoSEQ multiplex PCR, lists solely in-frame clones and lacks some. Altogether under 7,500 clones are present, roughly a quarter being singletons, with the ten largest covering 8.1%. This material consisted of tumor tissue (inferred from file names), taken from a patient given nivolumab and ipilimumab in sequence. These receptor sequences come from a human donor with melanoma. Each CDR3 is given with its conserved first and last residue. Each record gives: V gene, clone size, J gene, D gene, CDR3 DNA, CDR3 protein. D genes are given only for firm matches. Clone sizes are given selectively: once, few, many, or a class where the clone is expanded.

>TRBV23-1|-|TRBJ2-7|-
TGCGCCAGCAGTCAGCCCTCCCAAGGTGGAGGGGGCAGCGAGCAGTACTTC
CASSQPSQGGGGSEQYF
>TRBV11-3|many|TRBJ1-4|TRBD1
TGTGCCAGCAGCACGGGGACAGGCATTAATGAAAAACTGTTTTTT
CASSTGTGINEKLFF
>TRBV19|-|TRBJ2-2|-
TGTGCCAGTAGCCAAGGACACAACACCGGGGAGCTGTTTTTT
CASSQGHNTGELFF
>TRBV5-1|-|TRBJ2-7|TRBD2
TGCGCCAGCAGCTGGGGTGGCGGGGGGACCTACGAGCAGTACTTC
CASSWGGGGTYEQYF
>TRBV28|few|TRBJ1-2|TRBD1
TGTGCCAGCAGTAAACTCCGGGACAGGGTAGCCTATGGCTACACCTTC
CASSKLRDRVAYGYTF
>TRBV9|few|TRBJ2-3|TRBD2
TGTGCCAGCAGCGCTAGCGGGAGGGCCGGAGATACGCAGTATTTT
CASSASGRAGDTQYF
>TRBV9|many|TRBJ2-7|-
TGTGCCAGCAGGCAGGGGGGAGACTACGAGCAGTACTTC
CASRQGGDYEQYF
>TRBV11-3|few|TRBJ2-4|TRBD2
TGTGCCAGCAGCTACCCAGTGGCTAGCGGGGACGTCCAGTACTTC
CASSYPVASGDVQYF
>TRBV5-1|-|TRBJ2-3|-
TGCGCCAGCAGCTGGGGTTCGGCGACAGATACGCAGTATTTT
CASSWGSATDTQYF
>TRBV6-8|-|TRBJ1-3|TRBD1
TGTGCCAGCAGTTCCGAGACAGGGTACGGAAACACCATATATTTT
CASSSETGYGNTIYF
>TRBV6-8|many|TRBJ1-2|-
TGTGCCAGCAGTTACTCGGGGGCCCAGGTCAATGGCTACACCTTC
CASSYSGAQVNGYTF
>TRBV11-3|medium-sized|TRBJ2-3|-
TGTGCCAGCAGCCCAGAGGCTCTCACAGATACGCAGTATTTT
CASSPEALTDTQYF
>TRBV9|few|TRBJ2-2|TRBD2
TGTGCCAGCAGAAGCGGGGTCTCGGGGAACACCGGGGAGCTGTTTTTT
CASRSGVSGNTGELFF
>TRBV11-3|many|TRBJ2-7|-
TGTGCCAGCAGCTTCCCCTGGGGAGAAATATCCTACGAGCAGTACTTC
CASSFPWGEISYEQYF
>TRBV5-1|few|TRBJ1-2|TRBD1
TGCGCCAGCAGCTTGGAATGGACAGGGGGCGCGGTGGCTAACTATGGCTACACCTTC
CASSLEWTGGAVANYGYTF
>TRBV6-8|-|TRBJ1-2|-
TGTGCCAGCAGTGACACCCGGGACCCTAAGCGGGGCTACACCTTC
CASSDTRDPKRGYTF
>TRBV6-8|medium-sized|TRBJ2-7|-
TGTGCCAGCAGTTACTCGAGCAGTTCTTACGAGCAGTACTTC
CASSYSSSSYEQYF
>TRBV19|-|TRBJ1-4|-
TGTGCCAGTAGGAGTCTTGGAACTAATGAAAAACTGTTTTTT
CASRSLGTNEKLFF
>TRBV19|few|TRBJ2-7|-
TGTGCCAGTAGTATTGACCCGGGCTTTGGGGCCTACGAGCAGTACTTC
CASSIDPGFGAYEQYF
>TRBV6-8|-|TRBJ2-7|TRBD2
TGTGCCAGCAGTTACGGACTAGCGAGTACCTACGAGCAGTACTTC
CASSYGLASTYEQYF
>TRBV28|few|TRBJ1-5|-
TGTGCCAGCAGTTTACTGCTATATAGCAATCAGCCCCAGCATTTT
CASSLLLYSNQPQHF
>TRBV9|medium-sized|TRBJ2-2|TRBD2
TGTGCCAGCGGAGCGGGGGGGCTGAACACCGGGGAGCTGTTTTTT
CASGAGGLNTGELFF
>TRBV6-1|many|TRBJ1-2|-
TGTGCCAGCAGTGAAGGGGATCTTACGGGGTTTGGCTACACCTTC
CASSEGDLTGFGYTF
>TRBV6-8|many|TRBJ2-7|-
TGTGCCAGCTTACCTACTTTGGGCTCCTACGAGCAGTACTTC
CASLPTLGSYEQYF
>TRBV15|once|TRBJ2-7|TRBD2
TGTGCCACCAGCAGAGATCGGATAGCGGGGGGCGTATACGAGCAGTACTTC
CATSRDRIAGGVYEQYF
>TRBV6-8|-|TRBJ2-2|TRBD1
TGTGCCAGCAGAAAGACAGGGGTGAACACCGGGGAGCTGTTTTTT
CASRKTGVNTGELFF
>TRBV19|-|TRBJ1-6|TRBD1
TGTGCCAGTAGGCCGGGACAGGGTCACTATTCACCCCTCCACTTT
CASRPGQGHYSPLHF
>TRBV5-1|-|TRBJ2-3|-
TGCGCCAGCAGCCGGGACCGAGGTGGGGGCACAGATACGCAGTATTTT
CASSRDRGGGTDTQYF
>TRBV19|-|TRBJ2-1|TRBD1
TGTGCCAGTAGTTTCTTGACAGGGCGTACCGGGACCACGGGCGGCAATGAGCAGTTCTTC
CASSFLTGRTGTTGGNEQFF
>TRBV30|-|TRBJ1-5|-
TGTGCCTGGAGTGTGCAGGGCAATCAGCCCCAGCATTTT
CAWSVQGNQPQHF
>TRBV5-1|-|TRBJ2-2|-
TGCGCCAGCAGCTTGGCCGGGGGCATTATCGTCGGGGAGCTGTTTTTT
CASSLAGGIIVGELFF
>TRBV6-8|few|TRBJ1-2|TRBD1
TGTGCCAGCAGTCCCGGGACAGGGTATGGCTACACCTTC
CASSPGTGYGYTF
>TRBV18|few|TRBJ2-1|-
TGTGCCAGCTCACACCGGACCGTAGAAGGGCAGTTCTTC
CASSHRTVEGQFF